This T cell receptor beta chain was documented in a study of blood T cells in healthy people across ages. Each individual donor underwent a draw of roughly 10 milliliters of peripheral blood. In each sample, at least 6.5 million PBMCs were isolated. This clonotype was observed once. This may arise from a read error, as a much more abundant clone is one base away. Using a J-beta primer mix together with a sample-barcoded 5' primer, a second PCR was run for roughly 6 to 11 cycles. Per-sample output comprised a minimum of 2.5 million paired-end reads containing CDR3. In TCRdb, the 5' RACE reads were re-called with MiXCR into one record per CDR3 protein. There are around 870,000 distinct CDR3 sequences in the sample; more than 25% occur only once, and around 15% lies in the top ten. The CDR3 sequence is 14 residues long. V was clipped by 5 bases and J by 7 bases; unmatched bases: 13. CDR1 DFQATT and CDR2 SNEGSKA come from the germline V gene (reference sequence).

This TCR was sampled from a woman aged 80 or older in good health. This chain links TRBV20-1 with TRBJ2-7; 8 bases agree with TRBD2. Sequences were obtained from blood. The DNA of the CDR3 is TGCAGTGCTGCAGGGGCGGGGGGCTACAATGAGCAGTACTTC. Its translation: CSAAGAGGYNEQYF.